The 20 T cell receptor beta chains below were found in one sample sequenced in a study. The sorted Tregs were CD4+CD25+CD127-/low cells. TCRdb analysed the 5' RACE reads with MiXCR anew, one entry per CDR3 protein. The sample lists under 65,000 distinct CDR3 sequences, more than 20% occurring once. The sample was tumor-infiltrating Tregs sorted from the breast tumor. These receptors all come from a female donor with breast cancer.

This clonotype was detected many times. The rearrangement joins TRBV7-9 to TRBJ2-3, with a weak D call TRBD2 (5 bases). With 1 base removed from V and 6 bases from J, the gap between germline ends came to 20 bases. CDR3 length equals 17 residues. Germline V gene lookup returns CDR1 SEHNR and CDR2 FQNEAQ (reference sequence). The CDR3 sequence is CASSLGGYHITADTQYF. CDR3 nucleotide sequence: TGTGCCAGCAGCTTAGGCGGGTATCATATTACCGCGGATACGCAGTATTTT.

This clonotype was counted ten times or more. This chain uses TRBV20-1 with TRBJ2-2; D might be TRBD2 (5 bases). This CDR3 has 13 amino acids. Germline-derived CDR1 and CDR2 are DFQATT and SNEGSKA (reference sequence). The V end lost 3 bases, the J end lost 6 bases, and 11 bases lay between the germline ends. CDR3 protein: CSASQGGSGELFF. The CDR3 nucleotides are TGCAGTGCTAGCCAAGGAGGCTCCGGGGAGCTGTTTTTT.

As regards this clonotype: This may be a read error, as it is one base from a much larger clone. Lacking the conserved final phenylalanine or tryptophan, this CDR3 likely reflects a read error. V gene TRBV18 combines with J gene TRBJ2-1, with D perhaps matching TRBD1 or TRBD2 (5 bases each). V lost 6 bases and J lost 0, with 12 bases in between. Per the germline V gene, CDR1 is KGHSH and CDR2 is LQKENI. The CDR3 has 15 amino acids. CDR3 sequence reads: CASSQKGSSYNEQFY. The CDR3 DNA reads TGTGCCAGCTCGCAAAAGGGGAGCTCCTACAATGAGCAGTTCTAC.

The rearrangement links TRBV2 to TRBJ2-3, with D tentatively TRBD2 (5 bases). The V gene lost 5 bases and the J gene lost 6 bases, with 9 bases spanning the gap. Germline CDR1 and CDR2: SNHLY and FYNNEI. The CDR3 is made up of 12 amino acids. CDR3 sequence: CASSSTSDTQYF. The CDR3 DNA reads TGTGCCAGCAGTAGTACTAGTGATACGCAGTATTTT.

The J gene is TRBJ1-6, the V gene TRBV12-3 or TRBV12-4; a possible D gene is TRBD1 (5 bases). CDR3 length equals 15 residues. The ends were cut back, 2 bases at V and 12 bases at J, with 17 bases in the middle. This CDR3 is CASSLSFQGKLPLHF. CDR3 nucleotide sequence: TGTGCCAGCAGTTTATCATTTCAGGGAAAACTACCCCTCCACTTT.

In its sample, this clonotype was seen a few times. The chain has TRBV11-2 and TRBJ1-6; D uncertain. Trimming took off 5 bases at V and 0 bases at J, with 11 bases between the two ends. CDR1 is SGHAT and CDR2 is FQNNGV in the germline V gene. CDR3 length equals 16 residues. In DNA, the CDR3 is TGTGCCAGCAGCCCCGGCGGTCCCTCCTATAATTCACCCCTCCACTTT. This sequence encodes CASSPGGPSYNSPLHF.

Only a few counts were recorded for this clonotype. This rearrangement joins TRBV7-2 to TRBJ2-5, with 8 bases aligning to TRBD2. CDR1 is SGHTA and CDR2 is FQGNSA in the germline V gene. Trimming at V came to 0 bases and at J to 1 base, leaving 1 base not matched to a gene. The CDR3 extends over 15 amino acids. The CDR3 protein is CASSLAGTSQETQYF. The DNA for the CDR3 is TGTGCCAGCAGCTTAGCGGGGACTAGCCAAGAGACCCAGTACTTC.

This clonotype was counted a few times. The V and J genes are TRBV12-3 or TRBV12-4 and TRBJ1-1, with D maybe TRBD1 (5 bases). V shed 10 bases and J shed 6 bases, with 21 bases lying between them. The CDR3 runs 14 residues. DNA for the CDR3: TGTGCCATCCCGCTCGGGGGACGAAGTTCTGAAGCTTTCTTT. It encodes CAIPLGGRSSEAFF.

In its sample, this clonotype was seen a few times. V usage is TRBV6-5 and J usage is TRBJ2-3, with a tentative D call TRBD1 (5 bases). The V gene lost 8 bases and the J gene lost 7 bases, with 13 bases spanning the gap. Germline V gives CDR1 MNHEY, CDR2 SVGAGI. The CDR3 runs to 12 residues. The CDR3 nucleotides are TGTGCCAGCGGGGCCCGGCGAAATACGCAGTATTTT. It specifies CASGARRNTQYF.

This clonotype was picked up a small number of times. CDR3 DNA sequence: TGTGCCAGCAGCTTAGCGGCGGGGCCCGGGGGTGGCTACACCTTC. This gives the protein CASSLAAGPGGGYTF. The rearrangement links TRBV7-8 to TRBJ1-2; maybe TRBD1 (5 bases). The CDR3 consists of 15 residues. Germline values: CDR1 SGHVS, CDR2 FQNEAQ. V dropped 0 bases and J dropped 7 bases, with 15 bases sitting between them.

Ten or more counts support this clonotype. The gene calls are TRBV7-2 and TRBJ1-5, with 7 bases aligning to TRBD1. Looked up from germline, CDR1 is SGHTA and CDR2 is FQGNSA. The CDR3 totals 16 residues. With V trimmed by 4 bases and J by 2 bases, 8 bases remained unmatched. This CDR3 reads CASSYRQGGGNQPQHF. CDR3 DNA: TGTGCCAGCAGCTACCGACAGGGAGGAGGCAATCAGCCCCAGCATTTT. Full variable domain (outside the CDR3, taken from reference TRBV7-2 and TRBJ1-5): GAGVSQSPSNKVTEKGKDVELRCDPISGHTALYWYRQSLGQGLEFLIYFQGNSAPDKSGLPSDRFSAERTGGSVSTLTIQRTQQEDSAVYLCASSYRQGGGNQPQHFGDGTRLSIL.

V gene TRBV20-1 combines with J gene TRBJ1-5, with D maybe TRBD1 (6 bases). The CDR3 runs to 12 residues. Germline-derived CDR1 and CDR2 are DFQATT and SNEGSKA (reference sequence). Trimming pared 6 bases from V and 5 bases from J, leaving 11 bases between. The CDR3 region is CSAQGGDQPQHF. As DNA, the CDR3 is TGCAGTGCGCAAGGGGGGGATCAGCCCCAGCATTTT.

CDR3 protein: CASWTGGQGTEAFF. The CDR3 DNA reads as TGTGCCAGCTGGACAGGGGGTCAAGGCACTGAAGCTTTCTTT. The rearrangement links TRBV6-1 to TRBJ1-1; 10 nucleotides agree with TRBD1. The V and J ends lost 8 bases and 4 bases, in that order; junction bases with no gene match: 7. The germline V gene has CDR1 MNHNS and CDR2 SASEGT. The CDR3 is made up of 14 amino acids.

This clonotype was seen more than once but under ten times. The rearrangement links TRBV28 to TRBJ1-6; maybe TRBD1 (5 bases). Germline CDR1 is MDHEN and CDR2 is SYDVKM. The V end was cut by 7 bases, the J end by 9 bases, with 19 bases between. The CDR3 consists of 15 residues. CDR3 sequence (DNA): TGTGCCAGCACCCCCCCCCAGGGAACTGGTTCACCCCTCCACTTT. Residues: CASTPPQGTGSPLHF.

This clonotype was seen at least ten times. The chain joins TRBV2 to TRBJ1-5; 8 bases are shared with TRBD1. With 6 bases clipped from V and 2 bases from J, the junction kept 18 bases outside the gene matches. The CDR3 contains 19 residues. Germline V gene data show CDR1 as SNHLY and CDR2 as FYNNEI. The CDR3 is CASRRAPRTGFFGNQPQHF. In nucleotides, the CDR3 is TGTGCCAGCAGGAGGGCGCCGCGGACAGGGTTTTTTGGCAATCAGCCCCAGCATTTT. Using reference TRBV2 and TRBJ1-5 for the parts outside the CDR3, the full variable domain is EPEVTQTPSHQVTQMGQEVILRCVPISNHLYFYWYRQILGQKVEFLVSFYNNEISEKSEIFDDQFSVERPDGSNFTLKIRSTKLEDSAMYFCASRRAPRTGFFGNQPQHFGDGTRLSIL.

This clonotype has ten or more counts. The chain couples TRBV6-1 to TRBJ2-3; D gene ambiguous. V was cut by 7 bases and J by 5 bases, with 10 bases left in between. This CDR3 spans 12 amino acids. The germline gives CDR1 MNHNS, CDR2 SASEGT. The CDR3 nucleotides are TGTGCCAGCACCCAGCGAGGAGATACGCAGTATTTT. Amino acids: CASTQRGDTQYF.

This clonotype was recorded a few times. A much larger clone is a single base away; this may be a read error. The J gene is TRBJ2-3, the V gene TRBV10-2; tentative D call: TRBD2 (5 bases). Germline V CDR1 and CDR2: WSHSY, SAAADI. Trimming removed 0 bases from V and 0 bases from J, with 10 bases in between. This CDR3 spans 16 amino acids. The CDR3 region has the DNA TGCGCCAGCAGTGAGTCGCGGGCAATTAGCACAGATACGCAGTATTTT. Translated: CASSESRAISTDTQYF.

This clonotype was seen repeatedly, ten times or more. The chain couples TRBV6-2 or TRBV6-3 to TRBJ2-7; no clear D. The germline gives CDR1 MNHEY, CDR2 SVGEGT. The CDR3 spans 15 residues. Trimming shortened V by 4 bases and J by 4 bases, and 17 bases separated the two germline ends. CDR3 in amino acids: CASSSLGLNAYEQYF. The CDR3 DNA reads as TGTGCCAGCAGTTCCCTAGGATTGAATGCGTACGAGCAGTACTTC.

Only a few counts were recorded for this clonotype. The rearrangement joins TRBV7-2 to TRBJ2-3; D is perhaps TRBD2 (5 bases). The CDR3 spans 16 residues. Germline V gene data show CDR1 as SGHTA and CDR2 as FQGNSA. V was trimmed by 4 bases and J by 11 bases, leaving 25 bases between them. Written as DNA, the CDR3 is TGTGCCAGCAGCTGGGGTGGCGTCGGGGTTCCTATCGGGCAGTATTTT. This translates into CASSWGGVGVPIGQYF. The variable domain in full, completed from reference TRBV7-2 and TRBJ2-3, reads GAGVSQSPSNKVTEKGKDVELRCDPISGHTALYWYRQSLGQGLEFLIYFQGNSAPDKSGLPSDRFSAERTGGSVSTLTIQRTQQEDSAVYLCASSWGGVGVPIGQYFGPGTRLTVL.

This clonotype was recorded a few times. This chain uses TRBV20-1 with TRBJ2-7; 12 nucleotides line up with TRBD2. The trim removed 2 bases at V and 3 bases at J, leaving 11 bases unmatched. Germline-derived CDR1 and CDR2 are DFQATT and SNEGSKA (reference sequence). The length of the CDR3 is 17 residues. CDR3 in amino acids: CSARPSSGRAISYEQYF. The CDR3 DNA follows: TGCAGTGCTAGACCCTCTAGCGGGAGGGCTATAAGCTACGAGCAGTACTTC.